The 25 T cell receptor beta chains below all came from one sample that was sequenced in a study of blood T cell repertoires in COVID-19. Sequenced by immunoSEQ multiplex PCR; TCRdb stores in-frame clones only, minus some. The sample includes approximately 400,000 clones, approximately 89% of them seen just once. The sample was PBMCs or T cells enriched from blood (not recorded which). The source of these receptors is a woman in her thirties or forties who had been exposed to COVID-19.

This chain links TRBV3-1 (or the pseudogene TRBV3-2) with TRBJ2-2; the D gene is possibly TRBD1 (5 bases). The CDR3 loop spans 14 amino acids. Germline CDR1 reads LGHDT; CDR2 reads YNNKEL (reference sequence). V lost 2 bases and J 6 bases, leaving 10 bases between the germline ends. CDR3 loop: CASSQLGAPGELFF. The CDR3 DNA is TGTGCCAGCAGCCAATTAGGGGCTCCCGGGGAGCTGTTTTTT.

The chain is built from TRBV7-2 and TRBJ2-7; TRBD1 is a possible D gene (6 bases). Trimming took off 5 bases at V and 3 bases at J, with 11 bases between the two ends. The CDR3 is made up of 13 amino acids. The germline CDR1 and CDR2 sequences are SGHTA and FQGNSA. DNA for the CDR3: TGTGCCAGCAGCCCGCAACAGGGCTACGAGCAGTACTTC. This translates into CASSPQQGYEQYF.

The chain employs TRBV5-1 and TRBJ1-1, with 11 bases fitting TRBD1. V trimming: 3 bases; J trimming: 6 bases; junction bases outside the gene matches: 4. From germline, CDR1 is SGHRS and CDR2 YFSETQ. The CDR3 spans 14 residues. The CDR3 region is CASSYGQGAPEAFF. The CDR3 DNA is TGCGCCAGCAGCTACGGACAGGGGGCCCCTGAAGCTTTCTTT.

The J gene is TRBJ2-3, the V gene TRBV24-1; 9 nucleotides align to TRBD1. CDR1 is KGHDR and CDR2 is SFDVKD in the germline V gene. CDR3 length: 15 amino acids. Trimming cost V 4 bases and J 1 base; bases outside gene matches: 2. The CDR3 bases are TGTGCCACCAGTGACTGGACAGGGGGCACAGATACGCAGTATTTT. Its translation: CATSDWTGGTDTQYF.

The chain recombines TRBV30 with TRBJ1-2; the D gene is possibly TRBD1 (6 bases). This CDR3 spans 14 amino acids. Trimming removed 1 base from V and 5 bases from J, with 14 bases in between. Germline V gene sequence: CDR1 GTSNPN, CDR2 SVGIG (reference sequence). CDR3 in amino acids: CAWSATGSGYGYTF. In DNA, the CDR3 is TGTGCCTGGAGTGCAACAGGGTCCGGATATGGCTACACCTTC.

The rearrangement links TRBV7-9 to TRBJ1-2; 7 nucleotides line up with TRBD1. CDR1 and CDR2 (germline): SEHNR, FQNEAQ (reference sequence). The junction had 12 bases not matched to a gene; V was cut back by 7 bases and J by 4 bases. The CDR3 sequence is 15 residues long. For the CDR3, the DNA is TGTGCCAGCACGTATGAGGGGGCCCGGGGCTATGGCTACACCTTC. Amino acids: CASTYEGARGYGYTF.

In nucleotides, the CDR3 is TGCGCCAGCAGCTGGGACTCGAGCTCTGGAAACACCATATATTTT. It yields the protein CASSWDSSSGNTIYF. The chain carries TRBV5-1 and TRBJ1-3; TRBD1 might be the D (5 bases). The germline V and J ends were trimmed by 3 bases and 0 bases, with 10 bases remaining between them. The CDR3 sequence is 15 residues long. Germline V gives CDR1 SGHRS, CDR2 YFSETQ.

This sequence joins TRBV12-3 or TRBV12-4 and TRBJ1-1; possibly TRBD1 for D (6 bases). This CDR3 has 13 amino acids. V was clipped by 5 bases and J by 8 bases, with 15 bases between them. DNA for the CDR3: TGTGCCAGCAGTGCCTCGGGGGGCGGCGAAGCTTTCTTT. It is translated as CASSASGGGEAFF.

The chain combines TRBV30 with TRBJ2-1, with D perhaps TRBD2 (7 bases). The V gene's germline CDR1 is GTSNPN and CDR2 SVGIG (reference sequence). V was cut by 3 bases and J by 8 bases, with 23 bases left in between. The CDR3 length is 16 residues. CDR3: CAWRGGQGKPWDEQFF. As DNA, the CDR3 is TGTGCCTGGAGGGGGGGGCAGGGGAAGCCCTGGGATGAGCAGTTCTTC.

V and J are TRBV15 and TRBJ1-6; TRBD1 matches at 8 bases. J was trimmed by 7 bases and V by 5 bases; bases with no gene match: 16. This CDR3 comprises 18 residues. The germline V gene encodes CDR1 LNHNV and CDR2 YYDKDF (reference sequence). The CDR3 is CATSPKAYRGILNSPLHF. CDR3 sequence (DNA): TGTGCCACCAGCCCGAAGGCCTACAGGGGGATCCTAAATTCACCCCTCCACTTT. The full variable domain, rest sourced from reference TRBV15 and TRBJ1-6, is DAMVIQNPRYQVTQFGKPVTLSCSQTLNHNVMYWYQQKSSQAPKLLFHYYDKDFNNEADTPDNFQSRRPNTSFCFLDIRSPGLGDTAMYLCATSPKAYRGILNSPLHFGNGTRLTVT.

The chain uses TRBV5-8 and TRBJ1-1, with 10 bases that match TRBD1. CDR1 and CDR2 from the germline V gene are SGHTS and YDEGEE. Trimming removed 0 bases from V and 1 base from J; junction bases left unmatched: 0. The CDR3 has 15 residues. CDR3 bases: TGTGCCAGCAGCTTGGGGGACAGGGGGAACACTGAAGCTTTCTTT. Its protein is CASSLGDRGNTEAFF.

The gene calls are TRBV4-1 and TRBJ2-1; 8 nucleotides agree with TRBD2. Per the germline V gene, CDR1 is MGHRA and CDR2 is YSYEKL. CDR3 length equals 15 residues. The J segment lost 4 bases and the V segment lost 1 base, leaving 3 bases of the junction unmatched. CDR3 DNA: TGCGCCAGCAGCCAAGGGACTAGCTTTTACAATGAGCAGTTCTTC. This encodes CASSQGTSFYNEQFF.

The CDR3 DNA follows: TGTGCCAGCAGCTTAGTCTGGGGGCAGAACACTGAAGCTTTCTTT. It codes for CASSLVWGQNTEAFF. The chain links TRBV7-2 to TRBJ1-1; D perhaps matches TRBD1 (6 bases). CDR3 length equals 15 residues. CDR1 is SGHTA and CDR2 is FQGNSA in the germline V gene. V gave up 1 base and J gave up 1 base, with 10 bases separating them.

The chain employs TRBV6-6 and TRBJ2-5; D perhaps matches TRBD2 (7 bases). Germline V gene data show CDR1 as MNHNY and CDR2 as SVGAGI (reference sequence). V lost 3 bases and J 5 bases, leaving 10 bases between the germline ends. This CDR3 comprises 13 residues. CDR3 region: CASSYRGGETQYF. In nucleotides, the CDR3 is TGTGCCAGCAGTTATAGGGGGGGTGAGACCCAGTACTTC.

This clone was seen a single time. The chain joins TRBV27 to TRBJ2-1; TRBD2 matches 9 bases. V lost 6 bases and J lost 4; bases outside the gene matches: 7. Germline values: CDR1 MNHEY, CDR2 SMNVEV (reference sequence). CDR3 size: 15 residues. CDR3 bases: TGTGCCAGCAGGTTAGCGGGAGAACATTACAATGAGCAGTTCTTC. Protein: CASRLAGEHYNEQFF.

J is TRBJ1-2 and V is TRBV4-3; TRBD1 aligns across 7 bases. CDR1 is LGHNA, CDR2 YSLEER, per germline. The CDR3 extends over 14 amino acids. V shed 0 bases, J shed 5 bases, and the junction held 3 bases outside the gene matches. The DNA for the CDR3 is TGCGCCAGCAGCCAAGATGGCAGGGGGTATGGCTACACCTTC. It yields the protein CASSQDGRGYGYTF.

This chain links TRBV12-3 or TRBV12-4 with TRBJ1-2; D gene unclear. CDR3 length: 12 amino acids. Deletions cut 2 bases from V and 8 bases from J, with 9 bases between. The CDR3 is CASSLSIWGYTF. In DNA form, the CDR3 reads TGTGCCAGCAGTTTATCTATATGGGGCTACACCTTC.

This chain connects TRBV7-8 to TRBJ1-2, with D possibly matching TRBD1 (6 bases). The germline V gene encodes CDR1 SGHVS and CDR2 FQNEAQ. The CDR3 contains 14 residues. Deletions cut 4 bases from V and 2 bases from J, with 11 bases between. Here the CDR3 reads CASSSYGGNYGYTF. Here the CDR3 DNA reads TGTGCCAGCAGCTCGTATGGGGGCAACTATGGCTACACCTTC.

V is TRBV11-2 and J is TRBJ1-2, with unresolved D. CDR1 is SGHAT, CDR2 FQNNGV, per germline. V gave up 5 bases and J gave up 1 base, with 11 bases separating them. The CDR3 contains 14 residues. The CDR3 here is CASSRMTLNYGYTF. The DNA of the CDR3 is TGTGCCAGCAGCCGTATGACACTTAACTATGGCTACACCTTC.

This clone has a single count. V and J are TRBV2 and TRBJ2-7, with 9 bases fitting TRBD2. The J segment lost 2 bases and the V segment lost 2 bases, leaving 4 bases of the junction unmatched. Germline CDR1 SNHLY, CDR2 FYNNEI. The CDR3 consists of 15 residues. The CDR3 spells CASSERAGGPYEQYF. Written as DNA, the CDR3 is TGTGCCAGCAGTGAAAGGGCGGGAGGGCCCTACGAGCAGTACTTC.

This chain joins TRBV6-7 and TRBJ1-3; possibly TRBD1 for D (6 bases). TRBV6-7 is an ORF for which the function is uncertain. The ends were cut back, 6 bases at V and 4 bases at J, with 13 bases in the middle. The CDR3 is 14 residues long. As DNA, the CDR3 is TGTGCCAGCAGGGGGGGGGCCTACGGAAACACCATATATTTT. The encoded protein is CASRGGAYGNTIYF.

The rearrangement uses TRBV11-2 and TRBJ2-7; TRBD2 aligns across 11 bases. The V gene end was trimmed by 1 base and the J gene end by 2 bases; junction bases not matched to a gene: 1. Germline CDR1 reads SGHAT; CDR2 reads FQNNGV. There are 15 residues in the CDR3. The CDR3 coding sequence is TGTGCCAGCAGCTTAGTAGCGGGGGGGCCCTACGAGCAGTACTTC. It specifies CASSLVAGGPYEQYF.

The chain combines TRBV21-1 with TRBJ1-6; the listed D gene, TRBD1, was not tested against the DNA. TRBV21-1 is recorded as a pseudogene. This CDR3 has 11 residues. The CDR3 DNA is TGTGCCAGCAGGAGGGGGTCACCCCTCCACTTT. The encoded protein is CASRRGSPLHF.

This clone occurred a few times. J is TRBJ2-7 and V is TRBV6-2 or TRBV6-3; 9 nucleotides align to TRBD1. With 2 bases clipped from V and 6 bases from J, the junction kept 5 bases outside the gene matches. The CDR3 sequence is 14 residues long. Germline CDR1 reads MNHEY; CDR2 reads SVGEGT. The CDR3 here is CASSYPGQGREQYF. The CDR3 nucleotides are TGTGCCAGCAGTTACCCGGGACAGGGTCGCGAGCAGTACTTC.

The chain links TRBV7-6 to TRBJ1-4; no definite D call. Germline-derived CDR1 and CDR2 are SGHVS and FNYEAQ. This CDR3 comprises 14 residues. The V and J ends lost 5 bases and 7 bases respectively, with 14 bases between them. The DNA of the CDR3 is TGTGCCAGCAGCCTATATCCGGCGGGTGAAAAACTGTTTTTT. The encoded protein is CASSLYPAGEKLFF.